The clone carrying this T cell receptor beta chain showed up many times. This beta chain is an off-target read within a library intended for alpha chains, so its frequency means little. The data are from a study of spatial heterogeneity in lung cancer. Study-wide context: TCR and UMI combinations that were unique each appeared, on average, more than ten times in raw reads.

CDR3 length equals 15 residues. Germline V gene lookup returns CDR1 SGDLS and CDR2 YYNGEE. Trimming shortened V by 4 bases and J by 7 bases, and 20 bases separated the two germline ends. Time point indicated: sample taken at primary tumor resection. Unsorted samples of tumor, nontumor lung or frozen PBMC had their whole RNA sequenced. The donors comprised about 74 untreated early-stage non-small cell lung cancer patients. TCRdb independently ran MiXCR on the 5' RACE reads; one entry per CDR3 protein. The sample records some 8,900 distinct CDR3 sequences, roughly 5% being singletons. The receptor's source is a male donor with early-stage non-small cell lung cancer. Specimen: PBMCs, collected at surgery. The chain employs TRBV9 and TRBJ1-2; D is possibly TRBD1 (5 bases). CDR3 loop: CASSPRGSYYVGYTF. CDR3 in DNA: TGTGCCAGCAGCCCAAGGGGCAGTTATTATGTTGGCTACACCTTC.